These 15 T cell receptor beta chains were sequenced from one sample in a study of cytomegalovirus exposure and HLA in healthy donors. Both 60 Vbeta primers and 13 Jbeta primers went into the PCR. Profiled with immunoSEQ multiplex PCR; TCRdb holds only in-frame clones, not every one. The repertoire holds around 200,000 clones, with less than 85% as singletons. Material for sequencing was PBMCs. These TCRs come from a boy aged 10-17 years in good health and CMV-seronegative.

V usage is TRBV13 and J usage is TRBJ2-7, with a tentative D call TRBD2 (6 bases). Trimming took off 3 bases at V and 7 bases at J, with 19 bases between the two ends. The CDR3 is made up of 15 amino acids. Germline CDR1 PRHDT, CDR2 FYEKMQ (reference sequence). In nucleotides, the CDR3 is TGTGCCAGCAGCTTTGAAGGGACTTCGGCCCGAGAGCAGTACTTC. Amino acid sequence: CASSFEGTSAREQYF. Full variable domain (rest looked up from reference TRBV13 and TRBJ2-7): AAGVIQSPRHLIKEKRETATLKCYPIPRHDTVYWYQQGPGQDPQFLISFYEKMQSDKGSIPDRFSAQQFSDYHSELNMSSLELGDSALYFCASSFEGTSAREQYFGPGTRLTVT.

The V call is TRBV18, the J call TRBJ2-7; TRBD1 is a possible D gene (5 bases). Germline V CDR1 and CDR2: KGHSH, LQKENI. There are 12 residues in the CDR3. The V and J ends lost 2 bases and 3 bases respectively, with 5 bases between them. CDR3 amino acids: CASSPDSYEQYF. CDR3 DNA: TGTGCCAGCTCACCAGACAGCTACGAGCAGTACTTC.

This chain uses TRBV7-9 with TRBJ2-7; D may be TRBD2 (5 bases). Germline CDR1 reads SEHNR; CDR2 reads FQNEAQ (reference sequence). Trimming shortened V by 1 base and J by 2 bases, and 18 bases separated the two germline ends. The CDR3 length is 17 residues. For the CDR3, the DNA is TGTGCCAGCAGCTTAGGTGGAGGTGGGCAGCGAGCCTACGAGCAGTACTTC. This translates into CASSLGGGGQRAYEQYF.

V usage is TRBV9 and J usage is TRBJ2-3, with 13 bases matching TRBD2. The CDR3 length is 17 residues. Germline V lookup: CDR1 SGDLS, CDR2 YYNGEE. The V segment lost 0 bases and the J segment 5 bases; nucleotides outside the gene matches: 6. CDR3 DNA sequence: TGTGCCAGCAGCGTAGAACCTCGGACTAGCGGGAGAGATACGCAGTATTTT. Its protein is CASSVEPRTSGRDTQYF.

V and J are TRBV21-1 and TRBJ2-7; TRBD2, the table's D call, was not compared with the DNA. TRBV21-1 is reported as a pseudogene. This CDR3 spans 16 amino acids. CDR3: CASSPPNPLVIYEQYF. In DNA, the CDR3 is TGTGCCAGCAGCCCCCCGAATCCACTAGTTATCTACGAGCAGTACTTC.

J is TRBJ1-5 and V is TRBV11-1, with D unresolved. Germline loops: CDR1 SGHAT, CDR2 FQDESV (reference sequence). This CDR3 has 13 residues. V was cut by 1 base and J by 4 bases, with 5 bases left in between. As DNA, the CDR3 is TGTGCCAGCAGCTTAGAAGCGAATCAGCCCCAGCATTTT. Its translation: CASSLEANQPQHF.

The CDR3: CASSPKGTSGGIMKQFF. The CDR3 nucleotides read TGTGCCAGCTCACCAAAGGGGACTAGCGGGGGGATAATGAAGCAGTTCTTC. The gene calls are TRBV18 and TRBJ2-1, with 15 bases aligning to TRBD2. The CDR3 loop spans 17 amino acids. From germline, CDR1 is KGHSH and CDR2 LQKENI. J gave up 11 bases and V 2 bases, and 10 bases lay outside the gene matches. Drawing the rest from reference TRBV18 and TRBJ2-1, the complete variable domain is NAGVMQNPRHLVRRRGQEARLRCSPMKGHSHVYWYRQLPEEGLKFMVYLQKENIIDESGMPKERFSAEFPKEGPSILRIQQVVRGDSAAYFCASSPKGTSGGIMKQFFGPGTRLTVL.

This chain links TRBV9 with TRBJ2-1; D possibly corresponds to TRBD1 (5 bases). Germline V gene data show CDR1 as SGDLS and CDR2 as YYNGEE. The CDR3 extends over 14 amino acids. Trimming pared 4 bases from V and 6 bases from J, leaving 14 bases between. CDR3 DNA: TGTGCCAGCAGCACCCTGGGGCACGGCAATGAGCAGTTCTTC. This gives the protein CASSTLGHGNEQFF.

The chain combines TRBV4-2 with TRBJ2-3, with 9 bases that match TRBD2. The CDR3 consists of 17 residues. Losses at the gene ends were 0 bases for V and 4 bases for J; bases not matched to a gene: 8. Germline CDR1 and CDR2: LGHNA and YNFKEQ. Written as DNA, the CDR3 is TGTGCCAGCAGCCAAGATGGGGGGACTAGCTATCCAGATACGCAGTATTTT. Translation gives CASSQDGGTSYPDTQYF.

V usage is TRBV7-6 and J usage is TRBJ2-3, with D perhaps TRBD2 (7 bases). Trimming cost V 5 bases and J 2 bases, with 14 bases left between them. This CDR3 contains 15 residues. The germline V gene has CDR1 SGHVS and CDR2 FNYEAQ. The CDR3 coding sequence is TGTGCCAGCAGCGGTCCTGGGGGGGCCACAGATACGCAGTATTTT. This gives the protein CASSGPGGATDTQYF.

The count of this clone is one. The genes are TRBV30 and TRBJ1-2; 10 bases are shared with TRBD1. In germline, CDR1 is GTSNPN, CDR2 SVGIG (reference sequence). The V and J ends lost 5 bases and 7 bases, in that order; junction bases with no gene match: 16. The CDR3 length is 16 residues. The CDR3 here is CAWEPGDRGIWGGYTF. The CDR3 DNA sequence: TGTGCCTGGGAGCCAGGGGACAGGGGAATATGGGGTGGCTACACCTTC. Supplemented by reference TRBV30 and TRBJ1-2, the full variable domain reads SQTIHQWPATLVQPVGSPLSLECTVEGTSNPNLYWYRQAAGRGLQLLFYSVGIGQISSEVPQNLSASRPQDRQFILSSKKLLLSDSGFYLCAWEPGDRGIWGGYTFGSGTRLTVV.

Details on this clone: Other DNA sequences in the sample encode the same CDR3. The V and J genes are TRBV5-1 and TRBJ1-3; 10 positions match TRBD1. The CDR3 runs to 19 residues. J gave up 4 bases and V 5 bases, and 18 bases lay outside the gene matches. Germline values: CDR1 SGHRS, CDR2 YFSETQ. The CDR3 sequence is CASRGRPEGQGPVGNTIYF. As DNA, the CDR3 is TGCGCCAGCAGAGGGCGCCCCGAGGGACAGGGGCCGGTCGGAAACACCATATATTTT.

This clone was picked up a small number of times. This sequence joins TRBV5-5 and TRBJ2-7, with TRBD2 matching over 10 bases. The V segment lost 3 bases and the J segment 6 bases; nucleotides outside the gene matches: 12. The CDR3 contains 16 residues. Per germline, CDR1 SGHKS and CDR2 YYEKEE (reference sequence). The DNA of the CDR3 is TGTGCCAGCAGCTGGACTAGCGGCGGCTCTTGGGGCGAGCAGTACTTC. Its translation: CASSWTSGGSWGEQYF.

This clone was counted only a few times. The V call is TRBV11-2, the J call TRBJ2-1; D is perhaps TRBD2 (6 bases). V was shortened by 6 bases and J by 6 bases, with 18 bases between the two germline ends. The germline CDR1 and CDR2 sequences are SGHAT and FQNNGV. This CDR3 has 15 amino acids. DNA of the CDR3: TGTGCCAGCAGTTATTCCCCCTTGGAGGGCAATGAGCAGTTCTTC. It translates to CASSYSPLEGNEQFF. The full variable domain, rest sourced from reference TRBV11-2 and TRBJ2-1, is EAGVAQSPRYKIIEKRQSVAFWCNPISGHATLYWYQQILGQGPKLLIQFQNNGVVDDSQLPKDRFSAERLKGVDSTLKIQPAKLEDSAVYLCASSYSPLEGNEQFFGPGTRLTVL.

The chain joins TRBV5-1 to TRBJ2-5; D remains ambiguous. Trimming pared 4 bases from V and 5 bases from J, leaving 21 bases between. Germline V gene lookup returns CDR1 SGHRS and CDR2 YFSETQ. This CDR3 region has 16 residues. The CDR3 DNA reads as TGCGCCAGCAGCAAAAATCTAGGCCAAATTGGGGAGACCCAGTACTTC. Its protein product is CASSKNLGQIGETQYF.